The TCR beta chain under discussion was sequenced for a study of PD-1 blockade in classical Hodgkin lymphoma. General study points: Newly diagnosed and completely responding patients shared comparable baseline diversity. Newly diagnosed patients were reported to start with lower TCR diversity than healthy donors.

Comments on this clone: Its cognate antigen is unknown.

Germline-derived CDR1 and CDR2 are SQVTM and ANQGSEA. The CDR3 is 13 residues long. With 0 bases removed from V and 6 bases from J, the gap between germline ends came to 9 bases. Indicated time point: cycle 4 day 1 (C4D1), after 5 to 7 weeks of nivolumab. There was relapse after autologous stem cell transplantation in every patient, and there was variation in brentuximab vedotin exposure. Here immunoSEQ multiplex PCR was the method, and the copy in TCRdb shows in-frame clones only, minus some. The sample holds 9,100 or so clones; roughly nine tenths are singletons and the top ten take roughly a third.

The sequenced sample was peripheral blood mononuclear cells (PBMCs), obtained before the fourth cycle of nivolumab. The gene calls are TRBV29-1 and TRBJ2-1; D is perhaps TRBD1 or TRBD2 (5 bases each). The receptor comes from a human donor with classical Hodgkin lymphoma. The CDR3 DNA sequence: TGCAGCGTTGAAGAGGGGGTCGGCAATGAGCAGTTCTTC. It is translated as CSVEEGVGNEQFF.